The 17 T cell receptor beta chains below all came from one sample that was sequenced in a study of CD8 T cells in ankylosing spondylitis. Study results and caveats: Seemingly characteristic of ankylosing spondylitis blood was a TCR beta motif consisting of under ten highly homologous variants.

TCRdb itself ran the 5' RACE reads through MiXCR, one entry per CDR3 protein. The profile covers about 510,000 distinct CDR3 sequences, with over 4% appearing a single time and around 3.4% taken by the ten largest. These TCRs are of unknown antigen specificity. The specimen sequenced was blood, either unsorted or a sorted T cell fraction (not recorded which). The receptors were gathered from a male donor with ankylosing spondylitis.

This clonotype was seen at least ten times. V gene TRBV7-2 combines with J gene TRBJ2-3, with D possibly matching TRBD2 (6 bases). The CDR3 is made up of 14 amino acids. Trimming took off 2 bases at V and 6 bases at J, with 12 bases between the two ends. The germline V gene encodes CDR1 SGHTA and CDR2 FQGNSA. CDR3 coding DNA: TGTGCCAGCAGCTTAATTGGAGGGCCCGATACGCAGTATTTT. It encodes CASSLIGGPDTQYF.

This chain connects TRBV2 to TRBJ2-5; D is unresolved. CDR3 length: 12 amino acids. V lost 6 bases and J lost 7, with 12 bases in between. The germline CDR1 and CDR2 sequences are SNHLY and FYNNEI. In nucleotides, the CDR3 is TGTGCCAGCAGCCCCGTAGCAGGGACCCAGTACTTC. The encoded protein is CASSPVAGTQYF.

This clonotype appeared many times. The chain links TRBV10-1 to TRBJ1-2, with a weak D call TRBD1 (6 bases). This CDR3 is 15 amino acids long. Germline V CDR1 and CDR2: WNHNN, SYGVQD (reference sequence). Trimming cost V 2 bases and J 7 bases, with 17 bases left between them. CDR3 sequence: CASSEQARTVSGYTF. CDR3 DNA sequence: TGCGCCAGCAGTGAGCAGGCCCGGACAGTGAGTGGCTACACCTTC.

The chain recombines TRBV4-3 with TRBJ2-3; 8 bases fit TRBD2. The germline CDR1 and CDR2 sequences are LGHNA and YSLEER. The V segment lost 0 bases and the J segment 5 bases; nucleotides outside the gene matches: 4. The CDR3 has 15 residues. The DNA of the CDR3 is TGCGCCAGCAGCCAAGATGAAACTAGCGGAGATACGCAGTATTTT. Translation gives CASSQDETSGDTQYF.

In its sample, this clonotype was seen many times. The chain is built from TRBV5-1 and TRBJ2-7; TRBD2 agrees at 7 bases. The ends lost 4 bases at V and 4 bases at J; junction bases unmatched: 5. The CDR3 is made up of 13 amino acids. Germline values: CDR1 SGHRS, CDR2 YFSETQ. The CDR3 DNA follows: TGCGCCAGCAGCCCACTCGGGGGGTACGAGCAGTACTTC. Protein: CASSPLGGYEQYF.

This clonotype showed up many times. The V call is TRBV6-5, the J call TRBJ2-2; TRBD1 is a possible D gene (6 bases). The length of the CDR3 is 15 residues. The V gene lost 3 bases and the J gene lost 5 bases, with 13 bases spanning the gap. The germline CDR1 and CDR2 sequences are MNHEY and SVGAGI. CDR3 in DNA: TGTGCCAGCAGTTATGATGCAGGGGTGACCGGGGAGCTGTTTTTT. Its protein is CASSYDAGVTGELFF.

The V call is TRBV10-2, the J call TRBJ1-5; D not certain. The CDR3 contains 14 residues. The V gene's germline CDR1 is WSHSY and CDR2 SAAADI. V dropped 2 bases and J dropped 9 bases, with 14 bases sitting between them. The CDR3 loop reads CASSEVGRISPQHF. In DNA form, the CDR3 reads TGCGCCAGCAGTGAGGTGGGCAGAATATCGCCCCAGCATTTT.

The sample holds many counts of this clonotype. The rearrangement joins TRBV12-3 or TRBV12-4 to TRBJ2-3; 7 nucleotides match TRBD2. The CDR3 is 14 amino acids. Losses at the gene ends were 8 bases for V and 6 bases for J; bases not matched to a gene: 11. The CDR3 protein is CASREAGSVDTQYF. CDR3 DNA sequence: TGTGCCAGCCGGGAGGCGGGGTCAGTTGATACGCAGTATTTT.

The chain is built from TRBV6-2 or TRBV6-3 and TRBJ2-7, with 8 bases aligning to TRBD1. Germline V gene data show CDR1 as MNHEY and CDR2 as SVGEGT. This CDR3 region has 16 residues. The trim removed 3 bases at V and 4 bases at J, leaving 11 bases unmatched. The CDR3: CASSYSPGTGWYEQYF. For the CDR3, the DNA is TGTGCCAGCAGTTATTCGCCCGGGACAGGTTGGTACGAGCAGTACTTC.

This clonotype was seen many times. V gene TRBV20-1 combines with J gene TRBJ1-2, with no clear D. The CDR3 loop spans 13 amino acids. Germline V gives CDR1 DFQATT, CDR2 SNEGSKA (reference sequence). Trimming took 0 bases from V and 4 from J, leaving 9 bases between them. The CDR3 protein is CSARDAIRYGYTF. Here the CDR3 DNA reads TGCAGTGCTAGAGATGCGATCCGCTATGGCTACACCTTC.

About this clonotype: Given a much more abundant clone one base away, this may be a read error. In this CDR3 the conserved last residue, phenylalanine or tryptophan, is missing, so a read error is likely. In nucleotides, the CDR3 is TGCGCCAGCAGCTCGACTAGCGCCCTGGGGGGAGAGACCCAGTACCTC. Protein: CASSSTSALGGETQYL. This rearrangement joins TRBV5-1 to TRBJ2-5, with 8 bases fitting TRBD2. This CDR3 is built from 16 residues. CDR1 is SGHRS and CDR2 is YFSETQ in the germline V gene. V trimming: 3 bases; J trimming: 4 bases; junction bases outside the gene matches: 11.

This clonotype was recorded many times. J is TRBJ2-3 and V is TRBV27, with D uncertain. V gave up 2 bases and J gave up 5 bases, with 11 bases separating them. Per germline, CDR1 MNHEY and CDR2 SMNVEV (reference sequence). The CDR3 covers 14 residues. CDR3 nucleotide sequence: TGTGCCAGCAGTTTAATTGGGCCCCAAGATACGCAGTATTTT. This gives the protein CASSLIGPQDTQYF.

This clonotype was detected only a few times. The genes are TRBV29-1 and TRBJ2-1; 9 bases line up with TRBD1. The CDR3 sequence is 14 residues long. Germline V gene lookup returns CDR1 SQVTM and CDR2 ANQGSEA. V dropped 3 bases and J dropped 12; count of bases not matched to a gene: 12. DNA of the CDR3: TGCAGCGTTGAGCGGGACAGGGAAACTAGTGGGCAGTTCTTC. Amino acid sequence: CSVERDRETSGQFF.

The CDR3 coding sequence is TGTGCCTGGAGTGTAATGGCGCTTTACACTGAAGCTTTCTTT. Its protein product is CAWSVMALYTEAFF. The J gene is TRBJ1-1, the V gene TRBV30; D gene ambiguous. CDR1 GTSNPN and CDR2 SVGIG come from the germline V gene (reference sequence). The CDR3 has 14 residues. V lost 0 bases and J lost 3, with 11 bases in between.

In this sample, this clonotype turned up many times. The chain carries TRBV6-5 and TRBJ1-1; 8 nucleotides line up with TRBD1. In germline, CDR1 is MNHEY, CDR2 SVGAGI. With 2 bases clipped from V and 7 bases from J, the junction kept 18 bases outside the gene matches. The CDR3 is made up of 18 amino acids. CDR3 sequence: CASSYARLVAHRGDEAFF. The DNA of the CDR3 is TGTGCCAGCAGTTACGCACGATTGGTCGCCCACAGGGGGGATGAAGCTTTCTTT.

This clonotype was detected a few times. This chain joins TRBV10-3 and TRBJ2-3; unclear D gene. Trimming cost V 0 bases and J 6 bases, with 7 bases left between them. The germline gives CDR1 ENHRY, CDR2 SYGVKD. The CDR3 runs to 13 residues. The CDR3 loop reads CAISESTLDTQYF. As DNA, the CDR3 is TGTGCCATCAGTGAGTCGACCCTTGATACGCAGTATTTT.

This clonotype was found many times. The gene calls are TRBV20-1 and TRBJ1-1, with D possibly TRBD1 on 5 matching bases. The germline gives CDR1 DFQATT, CDR2 SNEGSKA (reference sequence). Trimming took 0 bases from V and 6 from J, leaving 14 bases between them. This CDR3 region has 14 residues. CDR3 region: CSARDLRAGAEAFF. DNA of the CDR3: TGCAGTGCTAGAGATCTCAGGGCGGGGGCTGAAGCTTTCTTT.